These 9 T cell receptor beta chains came from one sample sequenced in a study of blood T cell repertoires in COVID-19. Using immunoSEQ multiplex PCR, the repertoire was profiled, and TCRdb retains in-frame clones only, with some absent. The sample shows about 300,000 clones, about 83% of them seen only once. Sequencing used peripheral blood. The receptors come from a woman between 50 and 59 years old with acute or convalescent COVID-19.

The V gene is TRBV19, the J gene TRBJ2-7, with TRBD2 identical over 12 bases. The CDR3 length is 15 residues. The V gene's germline CDR1 is LNHDA and CDR2 SQIVND (reference sequence). V lost 8 bases to trimming and J lost 2 bases; unmatched junction nucleotides: 7. The CDR3 sequence is CASRPSSGRAYEQYF. The CDR3 nucleotides are TGTGCCAGTCGCCCTTCTAGCGGGAGGGCCTACGAGCAGTACTTC.

The chain employs TRBV2 and TRBJ2-7, with a possible D match to TRBD1 (6 bases). V shed 4 bases and J shed 4 bases, with 14 bases lying between them. Germline-derived CDR1 and CDR2 are SNHLY and FYNNEI. There are 14 residues in the CDR3. In DNA, the CDR3 is TGTGCCAGCAGTGTAAGGGACAAGAAGTACGAGCAGTACGTC. It specifies CASSVRDKKYEQYV.

As to this clone: The junction departs from germline at one end; a sequencing error may be responsible. The rearrangement links TRBV27 to TRBJ1-1; tentative D call: TRBD1 (5 bases). The CDR3 has 14 amino acids. The germline V gene encodes CDR1 MNHEY and CDR2 SMNVEV (reference sequence). CDR3: CASSRLGGNAEAFF. As DNA, the CDR3 is TGTGCCAGCAGCCGCCTCGGGGGGAACGCTGAAGCTTTCTTT.

The chain recombines TRBV5-8 with TRBJ1-5; no clear D. Deletions cut 4 bases from V and 6 bases from J, with 14 bases between. The length of the CDR3 is 14 residues. From germline, CDR1 is SGHTS and CDR2 YDEGEE. CDR3 region: CASSHRLDGQPQHF. The CDR3 DNA reads TGTGCCAGCAGCCACAGATTAGACGGTCAGCCCCAGCATTTT.

The CDR3 region has the DNA TGTGCCAGCAGTGAAGCGCTTCTTTGGACAGGTGGCTACACCTTC. It encodes CASSEALLWTGGYTF. V and J are TRBV2 and TRBJ1-2; 7 nucleotides match TRBD1. With 0 bases clipped from V and 7 bases from J, the junction kept 8 bases outside the gene matches. CDR3 length: 15 amino acids. Germline V gene lookup returns CDR1 SNHLY and CDR2 FYNNEI.

V usage is TRBV3-1 (or the pseudogene TRBV3-2) and J usage is TRBJ1-1; unclear D gene. CDR3 size: 14 residues. Germline values: CDR1 LGHDT, CDR2 YNNKEL (reference sequence). Trimming stripped 3 bases from V and 0 bases from J, with 8 bases between. The CDR3 here is CASSQRGMNTEAFF. In nucleotides, the CDR3 is TGTGCCAGCAGCCAGAGAGGAATGAACACTGAAGCTTTCTTT.

As regards this clone: The same CDR3 also results from other DNA sequences found in this sample. The chain employs TRBV5-6 and TRBJ2-2, with TRBD1 matching over 9 bases. This CDR3 comprises 15 residues. Germline V gene lookup returns CDR1 SGHDT and CDR2 YYEEEE. With 0 bases clipped from V and 4 bases from J, the junction kept 1 base outside the gene matches. This chain's CDR3 is CASSLAQGATGELFF. The CDR3 nucleotides are TGTGCCAGCAGCTTGGCACAGGGGGCCACCGGGGAGCTGTTTTTT.

The chain recombines TRBV9 with TRBJ1-1, with no clear D. V lost 0 bases to trimming and J lost 0 bases, with 6 bases between them. The CDR3 spans 14 residues. Germline assignment: CDR1 SGDLS and CDR2 YYNGEE. CDR3 in amino acids: CASSVDSMNTEAFF. As DNA, the CDR3 is TGTGCCAGCAGCGTAGACAGTATGAACACTGAAGCTTTCTTT.

The gene calls are TRBV18 and TRBJ2-2; 7 positions match TRBD2. Germline V gene sequence: CDR1 KGHSH, CDR2 LQKENI. CDR3 length: 17 residues. The ends lost 3 bases at V and 2 bases at J; junction bases unmatched: 9. In nucleotides, the CDR3 is TGTGCCAGCTCACCGGGACTACAGATATCAAACACCGGGGAGCTGTTTTTT. This codes for CASSPGLQISNTGELFF.